These 10 T cell receptor beta chains came from one sample sequenced in a study of CD8+ T cells in alopecia areata. Reverse transcription of extracted RNA yielded cDNA, which provided the sequencing template. Sequencing was performed with immunoSEQ multiplex PCR; in TCRdb, only in-frame clones are kept and a portion is missing. There are roughly 120,000 clones in the sample; less than 70% occur only once, and 2.8% lies in the top ten. Material for sequencing was CD4+ T cells sorted from blood. The receptors here all came from a human donor in good health.

J is TRBJ2-5 and V is TRBV14; a possible D gene is TRBD2 (6 bases). Per the germline V gene, CDR1 is SGHDN and CDR2 is FVKESK. Trimming shortened V by 4 bases and J by 4 bases, and 16 bases separated the two germline ends. CDR3 length: 15 amino acids. Written as DNA, the CDR3 is TGTGCCAGCAGCCCCGGAGGACTAAGGAGAGAGACCCAGTACTTC. Protein: CASSPGGLRRETQYF.

The rearrangement joins TRBV23-1 to TRBJ2-5; no clear D. Being an ORF, TRBV23-1 has a function that is uncertain. CDR3 size: 13 residues. Trimming stripped 7 bases from V and 2 bases from J, with 11 bases between. The CDR3 sequence: CASNEAEQETQYF. DNA of the CDR3: TGCGCCAGCAACGAGGCGGAACAAGAGACCCAGTACTTC.

The chain links TRBV10-3 to TRBJ2-3; perhaps TRBD2 as D (7 bases). The CDR3 runs 16 residues. V was pared by 8 bases and J by 2 bases, with 20 bases between. Per the germline V gene, CDR1 is ENHRY and CDR2 is SYGVKD. The CDR3 DNA follows: TGTGCCATCTCCTTGGCTACCGGGGGGCTCACAGATACGCAGTATTTT. Amino acids: CAISLATGGLTDTQYF.

The CDR3 coding sequence is TGTGCCTGGGGGCCAGGACGAGTTAATGAAAAACTGTTTTTT. Translating gives CAWGPGRVNEKLFF. The genes are TRBV30 and TRBJ1-4; no clear D gene. Trimming left V 5 bases short and J 4 bases short, with 14 bases between. Germline CDR1 and CDR2: GTSNPN and SVGIG (reference sequence). This CDR3 is built from 14 residues.

This clone was recorded a few times. This rearrangement joins TRBV7-9 to TRBJ2-1; D call uncertain. Trimming removed 5 bases from V and 5 bases from J, with 10 bases in between. This CDR3 spans 13 amino acids. CDR1 and CDR2 from the germline V gene are SEHNR and FQNEAQ (reference sequence). The CDR3 spells CASSPGQNNEQFF. DNA of the CDR3: TGTGCCAGCAGCCCGGGCCAGAACAATGAGCAGTTCTTC.

This clone has ten or more counts. V gene TRBV19 combines with J gene TRBJ2-3; D is possibly TRBD1 or TRBD2 (7 bases each). Per germline, CDR1 LNHDA and CDR2 SQIVND (reference sequence). The V end was cut by 5 bases, the J end by 6 bases, with 18 bases between. The CDR3 has 15 residues. Here the CDR3 reads CASSSATGRVDTQYF. CDR3 DNA sequence: TGTGCCAGTAGTTCTGCGACAGGGAGGGTGGATACGCAGTATTTT.

V and J are TRBV29-1 and TRBJ2-5, with D hard to call. Germline CDR1 SQVTM, CDR2 ANQGSEA. Trimming took off 3 bases at V and 4 bases at J, with 15 bases between the two ends. The CDR3 is made up of 14 amino acids. For the CDR3, the DNA is TGCAGCGTTGATAAAGGACGAAGGGTAGAGACCCAGTACTTC. Protein sequence: CSVDKGRRVETQYF.

This chain links TRBV6-1 with TRBJ1-5; possibly TRBD1 for D (5 bases). The CDR3 spans 14 residues. Germline V gene data show CDR1 as MNHNS and CDR2 as SASEGT. V dropped 3 bases and J dropped 4 bases, with 10 bases sitting between them. The CDR3 reads CASSEGPGNQPQHF. CDR3 DNA sequence: TGTGCCAGCAGTGAGGGGCCAGGGAATCAGCCCCAGCATTTT.

The chain recombines TRBV2 with TRBJ2-7; D uncertain. Germline assignment: CDR1 SNHLY and CDR2 FYNNEI. The CDR3 loop spans 12 amino acids. The ends were cut back, 6 bases at V and 3 bases at J, with 9 bases in the middle. The DNA of the CDR3 is TGTGCCAGCAGGTTTAATGACTACGAGCAGTACTTC. It specifies CASRFNDYEQYF.

V gene TRBV30 combines with J gene TRBJ1-2; D remains unclear. The length of the CDR3 is 13 residues. Deletions cut 1 base from V and 8 bases from J, with 14 bases between. Germline V gene sequence: CDR1 GTSNPN, CDR2 SVGIG (reference sequence). This CDR3 reads CAWSGQVLLGYTF. CDR3 DNA sequence: TGTGCCTGGAGTGGGCAGGTCCTCTTGGGCTACACCTTC.